The TCR beta chain described here comes from a study of neurological immune-mediated disorders (dated by TCRdb to the late 2010s). General notes on the study: Using UMI-based sequencing, the study compared peripheral blood TCR-beta repertoires from patients with HTLV-I-associated myelopathy (HAM/TSP), patients with multiple sclerosis, and healthy controls. The 106 TCR-beta libraries covered PBMC samples along with longitudinal samples, technical triplicates, and paired sorted CD4+ and CD8+ T-cell subsets. Of the approximately 66 subjects in the cohort, some 15 were HAM/TSP patients, about 34 were multiple sclerosis patients, and 20 were healthy controls.

cDNA was synthesized by template-switch 5'RACE using a primer with a 10-nucleotide random unique molecular identifier that tagged each TCR transcript. Every sequencing run yielded over 190 million TCR-beta sequences covering 15-18 subjects. The RNeasy kit was used to extract total RNA. The KAPA Real-time Library Amplification kit was used to amplify TCR-beta VDJ regions with primers for the TCR constant region and the 5'RACE anchor. Sample indexes and Illumina adaptors were added in a first PCR, after which library yield was increased in a second PCR. After Ampure bead purification, the TCR product of roughly 650 bp was size-selected on a 2% E-gel SizeSelection system. Before pooling, library quality was checked on a Bioanalyzer, concentration was measured with Qubit, and libraries were quantified with the Kapa Library Quantification kit. An Illumina HiSeq 2500 sequenced the libraries paired-end 2 x 150 bp. To increase sequence diversity, about 25-31% phiX was spiked into each library pool. The original pipeline was this. Quality-filtered reads were processed with the UMI-based MiGEC pipeline, and over 85% of raw TCR sequences were removed by the MiGEC pipeline during error correction. VDJ genes were aligned to IMGT germline references, and each clonotype was defined by a unique CDR3 amino acid sequence together with V-J genes. VDJtools evaluated clonal expansion, Shannon diversity and CDR3 relatedness (CalcPairwiseDistances, ClusterSamples); CLCbio workbench built phylogenetic trees. Using coefficient-of-variation modelling across technical triplicates, the study counted a clone as expanded if it had at least 8 unique UMIs. TCRdb itself trimmed the public reads at Q25 with fastp, ran MiXCR and retained productive beta chains. Entries are consolidated by CDR3 protein sequence, retaining the most common genes and DNA. TCRdb's processing, not the study's, gives the V and J calls here. This sample lists approximately 87,000 distinct CDR3 sequences; around an eighth were detected once. Clones ranked in the top ten supply roughly 7.3% of the sample.

This clonotype was detected ten times or more. Its cognate antigen has yet to be identified. One base away there is no much larger clone; base qualities are not given. Its CDR3 holds 15 amino acids, cysteine through phenylalanine. The CDR3 DNA has 45 bases and is translated from base 1. V is pruned by 4 bases and J by 7 bases, leaving 9 bases of the junction without a gene match. CDR1 SGHRS and CDR2 YFSETQ were looked up in the germline V gene. The research as a whole found: TCR clonal expansion was highest in HAM/TSP patients and lowest in MS patients, with MS patients falling below even healthy controls. Expanded clones from different subjects shared no identical CDR3 amino acid sequences, which suggests that TCR-beta repertoires were private in all groups.

Healthy controls were blood bank volunteers in Maryland, USA. For unsorted PBMC libraries, 2 million PBMCs were used after storage in RNAlater at -80 degrees C until RNA extraction. PBMCs were separated from peripheral blood using Ficoll-Hypaque density gradient centrifugation and then cryopreserved in liquid nitrogen. The rearranged chain carries TRBV5-1 and TRBJ1-4, and 8 bases in between align with TRBD1. The clonotype comes from a woman between 45 and 60 years old in good health. Input material: PBMCs. In nucleotides, the sequence is TGCGCCAGCAGCCTCTTAGGACAGGGAAGTGAAAAACTGTTTTTT. The translation is CASSLLGQGSEKLFF.